What follows are 11 T cell receptor beta chains derived from one specimen sequenced in a study of shared clonotypes between healthy human individuals. Libraries were prepared by immunoSEQ multiplex PCR; TCRdb keeps only in-frame clonotypes and omits some of them. This table holds roughly 1 million clones, around 78% found once. Sequencing was carried out using memory CD4+ T cells from PBMCs. The subset: CD45RA-negative fraction. The receptors derive from a man aged 18 to 30 in good health. Some clones in this sample may be carry-over from other donors' samples.

The chain employs TRBV7-2 and TRBJ2-1; possible D gene TRBD1, 5 bases. Trimming stripped 1 base from V and 7 bases from J, with 8 bases between. This CDR3 has 13 residues. Germline V gene data show CDR1 as SGHTA and CDR2 as FQGNSA. CDR3 nucleotide sequence: TGTGCCAGCAGCTTAGAAGCAGGGAATGAGCAGTTCTTC. This sequence encodes CASSLEAGNEQFF.

The chain joins TRBV21-1 to TRBJ2-2; no DNA check was done on the table's D call, TRBD2. TRBV21-1 is a pseudogene locus. This CDR3 is built from 11 residues. CDR3 sequence reads: CASIFSGELFF. The CDR3 coding sequence is TGTGCCAGCATTTTTAGCGGGGAGCTGTTTTTT.

Comment on this clone: The sample carries other DNA sequences with the same CDR3. The chain employs TRBV9 and TRBJ1-3; D is uncertain. The germline CDR1 and CDR2 sequences are SGDLS and YYNGEE. This CDR3 is 14 amino acids long. Between the trimmed V and J ends, which lost 0 bases and 0 bases, there was a span of 4 bases. The CDR3 is CASSVVGSGNTIYF. DNA for the CDR3: TGTGCCAGCAGCGTAGTAGGCTCTGGAAACACCATATATTTT.

This clone was recorded a few times. Here the CDR3 reads CASRSSGTTGELFF. CDR3 DNA: TGTGCCAGCAGGTCTAGCGGGACAACCGGGGAGCTGTTTTTT. V and J are TRBV27 and TRBJ2-2, with 9 bases that match TRBD2. V shed 6 bases, J shed 5 bases, and the junction held 4 bases outside the gene matches. The CDR3 runs to 14 residues. Germline V lookup: CDR1 MNHEY, CDR2 SMNVEV (reference sequence).

This clone was recorded many times. Other DNA sequences in the sample encode the same CDR3. The chain uses TRBV5-1 and TRBJ2-5; TRBD2 might be the D (6 bases). This CDR3 has 14 amino acids. Trimming cost V 1 base and J 3 bases, with 10 bases left between them. Looked up from germline, CDR1 is SGHRS and CDR2 is YFSETQ. The CDR3 DNA sequence: TGCGCCAGCAGCTTGATTAGACTAGAAGAGACCCAGTACTTC. This gives the protein CASSLIRLEETQYF.

To note about this clone: A much larger clone differs by one base, so this may be a read error. The CDR3 bases are TGTGCCAGCAGCCCGGGACAGGGCAATGAGCAGTTCTTC. Encoded protein: CASSPGQGNEQFF. The chain recombines TRBV5-4 with TRBJ2-1, with 9 bases that match TRBD1. There are 13 residues in the CDR3. Looked up from germline, CDR1 is SGHNT and CDR2 is YYREEE (reference sequence). The J segment lost 6 bases and the V segment lost 4 bases, leaving 2 bases of the junction unmatched.

This rearrangement joins TRBV7-2 to TRBJ2-2, with TRBD2 as a possible D gene (6 bases). Germline-derived CDR1 and CDR2 are SGHTA and FQGNSA. V was cut by 5 bases and J by 4 bases, with 14 bases left in between. This CDR3 comprises 15 residues. The CDR3 nucleotides are TGTGCCAGCAGCCGGGGAGGTCAGGGCACCGGGGAGCTGTTTTTT. Encoded protein: CASSRGGQGTGELFF.

The V call is TRBV5-1, the J call TRBJ2-7, with 13 bases that match TRBD2. This CDR3 is 15 amino acids long. Germline V CDR1 and CDR2: SGHRS, YFSETQ. Trimming took 5 bases from V and 4 from J; bases not matched to a gene: 6. The CDR3 sequence: CASRWTSGSGYEQYF. CDR3 DNA sequence: TGCGCCAGCAGGTGGACTAGCGGGAGTGGTTACGAGCAGTACTTC.

J is TRBJ2-7 and V is TRBV18, with TRBD2 matching over 12 bases. This CDR3 has 17 residues. In germline, CDR1 is KGHSH, CDR2 LQKENI. After removal of 3 bases from V and 1 base from J, the junction contained 7 bases not matched to a gene. The CDR3 DNA is TGTGCCAGCTCACCTAGACTAGCGGGAGAGGGGTCCTACGAGCAGTACTTC. Residues: CASSPRLAGEGSYEQYF.

This rearrangement joins TRBV5-5 to TRBJ1-1, with no clear D. The V end lost 3 bases, the J end lost 10 bases, and 13 bases lay between the germline ends. Germline assignment: CDR1 SGHKS and CDR2 YYEKEE (reference sequence). The CDR3 covers 12 residues. This CDR3 is CASSSAGYLAFF. The CDR3 region has the DNA TGTGCCAGCAGCTCGGCGGGGTATCTAGCTTTCTTT.

The chain couples TRBV7-9 to TRBJ2-7, with 8 bases matching TRBD1. Germline CDR1 SEHNR, CDR2 FQNEAQ (reference sequence). This CDR3 spans 15 amino acids. With 11 bases clipped from V and 2 bases from J, the junction kept 14 bases outside the gene matches. The CDR3 DNA reads TGTGCCGGGTCACACGGACAGGGCAGAGCCTACGAGCAGTACTTC. Translation gives CAGSHGQGRAYEQYF. The whole variable domain, remainder taken from reference TRBV7-9 and TRBJ2-7, is DTGVSQNPRHKITKRGQNVTFRCDPISEHNRLYWYRQTLGQGPEFLTYFQNEAQLEKSRLLSDRFSAERPKGSFSTLEIQRTEQGDSAMYLCAGSHGQGRAYEQYFGPGTRLTVT.